Each of the 29 T cell receptor beta chains below was sequenced from the same sample in a study of T cells after yellow fever vaccination. MiXCR was run by TCRdb on the 5' RACE reads, yielding one entry per CDR3 protein. The sample includes about 99,000 distinct CDR3 sequences, under 6.5% seen only once; the top ten take over 40%. The sample consisted of CD8+ T cells sorted from PBMCs, taken 10 days after the yellow fever booster vaccination. Receptors originate from a man in his late teens or twenties who received the YFV17D yellow fever vaccine.

This clonotype was seen a handful of times. The chain combines TRBV20-1 with TRBJ2-6; the match to TRBD1 covers 7 bases. Unmatched junction bases numbered 8, after V lost 3 bases and J lost 0 bases. The CDR3 is 17 residues long. Per germline, CDR1 DFQATT and CDR2 SNEGSKA (reference sequence). As DNA, the CDR3 is TGCAGTGCTAGGGGGGACAGTGACAGCTCTGGGGCCAACGTCCTGACTTTC. It translates to CSARGDSDSSGANVLTF.

The chain joins TRBV19 to TRBJ2-1; 8 bases align to TRBD1. With 7 bases clipped from V and 7 bases from J, the junction kept 12 bases outside the gene matches. CDR1 and CDR2 from the germline V gene are LNHDA and SQIVND (reference sequence). The CDR3 is 15 amino acids. CDR3: CASKRETGVWNEQFF. The CDR3 nucleotides are TGTGCCAGTAAGAGGGAGACAGGGGTTTGGAATGAGCAGTTCTTC.

CDR3 in DNA: TGTGCCACCAGCAGGGCCCGGGCGGGGAAGCAAGAGACCCAGTACTTC. As protein: CATSRARAGKQETQYF. J is TRBJ2-5 and V is TRBV15, with D perhaps TRBD2 (6 bases). This CDR3 has 16 residues. The germline V gene encodes CDR1 LNHNV and CDR2 YYDKDF (reference sequence). Trimming pared 3 bases from V and 2 bases from J, leaving 16 bases between.

The chain combines TRBV6-2 or TRBV6-3 with TRBJ2-3, with D tentatively TRBD1 (5 bases). Trimming pared 6 bases from V and 3 bases from J, leaving 19 bases between. Germline V gene data show CDR1 as MNHEY and CDR2 as SVGEGT. The CDR3 loop spans 16 amino acids. The CDR3: CASSPPARVWTDTQYF. For the CDR3, the DNA is TGTGCCAGCAGCCCCCCGGCCAGGGTGTGGACAGATACGCAGTATTTT.

J is TRBJ2-1 and V is TRBV29-1; 7 nucleotides line up with TRBD2. The CDR3 is 11 residues long. Germline trimming cut 7 bases from V and 7 bases from J; bases unmatched to any gene: 4. Germline V CDR1 and CDR2: SQVTM, ANQGSEA. CDR3 sequence (DNA): TGCAGCGCCACGGGGGGTAATGAGCAGTTCTTC. This codes for CSATGGNEQFF.

The table lists this clonotype with a few counts. V gene TRBV6-2 or TRBV6-3 combines with J gene TRBJ2-2; D is perhaps TRBD1 (5 bases). The CDR3 extends over 14 amino acids. Between the trimmed V and J ends, which lost 5 bases and 3 bases, there was a span of 10 bases. From germline, CDR1 is MNHEY and CDR2 SVGEGT. CDR3 sequence: CASSPQVDTGELFF. CDR3 coding DNA: TGTGCCAGCAGTCCACAGGTCGACACCGGGGAGCTGTTTTTT.

The chain joins TRBV7-9 to TRBJ1-2; TRBD1 agrees at 7 bases. Trimming took 0 bases from V and 6 from J; bases not matched to a gene: 7. Germline loops: CDR1 SEHNR, CDR2 FQNEAQ (reference sequence). This CDR3 is built from 15 residues. The CDR3 reads CASSLATGPHHGYTF. The CDR3 DNA reads as TGTGCCAGCAGCTTAGCGACAGGGCCACATCATGGCTACACCTTC.

This clonotype was found a few times. V and J are TRBV4-2 and TRBJ1-5, with D uncertain. Germline V gene sequence: CDR1 LGHNA, CDR2 YNFKEQ. The CDR3 contains 14 residues. Trimming took off 5 bases at V and 6 bases at J, with 14 bases between the two ends. This CDR3 reads CASSAEEGVQPQHF. The CDR3 DNA sequence: TGTGCCAGCAGCGCCGAGGAGGGTGTTCAGCCCCAGCATTTT.

This chain uses TRBV5-6 with TRBJ2-7, with TRBD1 as a possible D gene (5 bases). Trimming took 4 bases from V and 2 from J, leaving 10 bases between them. There are 13 residues in the CDR3. Germline V gene sequence: CDR1 SGHDT, CDR2 YYEEEE. The CDR3 nucleotides are TGTGCCAGCAGCATGACAGCAGCCTACGAGCAGTACTTC. It yields the protein CASSMTAAYEQYF. Complete variable domain (other parts from reference TRBV5-6 and TRBJ2-7): DAGVTQSPTHLIKTRGQQVTLRCSPKSGHDTVSWYQQALGQGPQFIFQYYEEEERQRGNFPDRFSGHQFPNYSSELNVNALLLGDSALYLCASSMTAAYEQYFGPGTRLTVT.

This clonotype was seen only a few times. The chain is built from TRBV12-3 or TRBV12-4 and TRBJ2-7; TRBD2 matches 7 bases. This CDR3 has 14 amino acids. V was pared by 3 bases and J by 1 base, with 3 bases of the junction left unmatched. The CDR3 DNA follows: TGTGCCAGCAGTTTTAGCGGGTCTTCCTACGAGCAGTACGTC. This encodes CASSFSGSSYEQYV.

This clonotype was recorded a few times. The chain is built from TRBV20-1 and TRBJ2-3; TRBD1 or TRBD2 may be the D gene (6 bases each). Per germline, CDR1 DFQATT and CDR2 SNEGSKA (reference sequence). V was cut by 5 bases and J by 0 bases, with 15 bases left in between. The CDR3 loop spans 15 amino acids. CDR3 region: CSADRTGVSTDTQYF. The CDR3 DNA is TGCAGTGCTGACAGGACGGGGGTGAGCACAGATACGCAGTATTTT.

A word on this clonotype: The junction departs from the called germline gene at one end, perhaps through a read error. The chain combines TRBV4-1 with TRBJ2-2; either TRBD1 or TRBD2 may fit D (5 bases each). The CDR3 contains 15 residues. In germline, CDR1 is MGHRA, CDR2 YSYEKL. The CDR3 is CASSQVGANTGELVF. CDR3 nucleotides: TGCGCCAGCAGCCAAGTAGGGGCGAACACCGGGGAGCTGGTTTTT.

In DNA, the CDR3 is TGTGCCAGCAGCTACAGCACCCTAACAGATACGCAGTATTTT. It yields the protein CASSYSTLTDTQYF. V is TRBV7-8 and J is TRBJ2-3; no clear D gene. The V end was cut by 4 bases, the J end by 3 bases, with 11 bases between. Germline V CDR1 and CDR2: SGHVS, FQNEAQ. The CDR3 loop spans 14 amino acids.

This clonotype came up a few times. The chain employs TRBV12-3 or TRBV12-4 and TRBJ2-3; D not resolved. The CDR3 sequence is 14 residues long. The ends were cut back, 1 base at V and 0 bases at J, with 5 bases in the middle. CDR3: CASSLGSSTDTQYF. CDR3 nucleotide sequence: TGTGCCAGCAGTTTAGGCAGCAGCACAGATACGCAGTATTTT.

This clonotype showed up just a few times. The gene calls are TRBV5-5 and TRBJ2-6; D possibly uses TRBD1 or TRBD2 (6 bases each). Trimming pared 4 bases from V and 0 bases from J, leaving 14 bases between. CDR1 is SGHKS, CDR2 YYEKEE, per germline (reference sequence). The CDR3 is 17 amino acids. For the CDR3, the DNA is TGTGCCAGCAGCCCGCGGGACACCCCCTCTGGGGCCAACGTCCTGACTTTC. It codes for CASSPRDTPSGANVLTF.

The V call is TRBV29-1, the J call TRBJ2-6; weak D call: TRBD2 (7 bases). Trimming stripped 4 bases from V and 4 bases from J, with 14 bases between. The germline gives CDR1 SQVTM, CDR2 ANQGSEA. There are 15 residues in the CDR3. CDR3 DNA: TGCAGCGTTGTCGGCGGGGGCGGCGGGGCCAACGTCCTGACTTTC. Its translation is CSVVGGGGGANVLTF.

This clonotype was found a few times. This sequence joins TRBV18 and TRBJ2-7, with 9 nucleotides matching TRBD1. The J segment lost 0 bases and the V segment lost 6 bases, leaving 12 bases of the junction unmatched. The CDR3 has 17 amino acids. The germline gives CDR1 KGHSH, CDR2 LQKENI. Written as DNA, the CDR3 is TGTGCCAGCTCCCAACGTAAAACAGGGGGCCTCTCCTACGAGCAGTACGTC. Translated, it gives CASSQRKTGGLSYEQYV.

This CDR3 is CASSFQLRSGNTIYF. The CDR3 coding sequence is TGTGCCAGCAGCTTTCAGTTACGATCTGGAAACACCATATATTTT. The chain employs TRBV7-2 and TRBJ1-3; D is undetermined. V was pared by 3 bases and J by 1 base, with 10 bases between. The CDR3 consists of 15 residues. Germline V CDR1 and CDR2: SGHTA, FQGNSA. The complete variable domain, with remaining parts taken from reference TRBV7-2 and TRBJ1-3, reads GAGVSQSPSNKVTEKGKDVELRCDPISGHTALYWYRQSLGQGLEFLIYFQGNSAPDKSGLPSDRFSAERTGGSVSTLTIQRTQQEDSAVYLCASSFQLRSGNTIYFGEGSWLTVV.

This chain joins TRBV4-1 and TRBJ1-5; unclear D gene. CDR3 length equals 14 residues. Germline-derived CDR1 and CDR2 are MGHRA and YSYEKL. V dropped 6 bases and J dropped 7 bases, with 16 bases sitting between them. The CDR3 is CASSRVGVGQPQHF. CDR3 sequence (DNA): TGCGCCAGCAGTCGAGTTGGGGTGGGGCAGCCCCAGCATTTT.

This clonotype has more than one count but fewer than ten. The gene calls are TRBV7-8 and TRBJ2-4; 10 bases align to TRBD1. CDR3 length: 18 residues. The trim removed 1 base at V and 5 bases at J, leaving 11 bases unmatched. CDR1 is SGHVS and CDR2 is FQNEAQ in the germline V gene. For the CDR3, the DNA is TGTGCCAGCAGCTTAGAGGTGTTGTCCGGGACAGGGGAAAACATTCAGTACTTC. Translating gives CASSLEVLSGTGENIQYF.

This clonotype turned up a few times. The V gene is TRBV5-5, the J gene TRBJ2-1; no clear D. Germline values: CDR1 SGHKS, CDR2 YYEKEE (reference sequence). The ends were cut back, 6 bases at V and 6 bases at J, with 7 bases in the middle. The CDR3 spans 11 residues. In nucleotides, the CDR3 is TGTGCCAGCACCATTTCCAATGAGCAGTTCTTC. It encodes CASTISNEQFF.

The V call is TRBV2, the J call TRBJ2-3, with 12 bases aligning to TRBD1. The germline V gene encodes CDR1 SNHLY and CDR2 FYNNEI. The CDR3 totals 18 residues. The trim removed 6 bases at V and 4 bases at J, leaving 14 bases unmatched. Here the CDR3 reads CASSGEWKGTGGSDTQYF. CDR3 sequence (DNA): TGTGCCAGCAGCGGCGAGTGGAAAGGGACAGGGGGCTCAGATACGCAGTATTTT. The whole variable domain, filled in from reference TRBV2 and TRBJ2-3, reads EPEVTQTPSHQVTQMGQEVILRCVPISNHLYFYWYRQILGQKVEFLVSFYNNEISEKSEIFDDQFSVERPDGSNFTLKIRSTKLEDSAMYFCASSGEWKGTGGSDTQYFGPGTRLTVL.

This chain connects TRBV4-1 to TRBJ1-6; maybe TRBD1 (5 bases). V was shortened by 3 bases and J by 11 bases, with 11 bases between the two germline ends. The CDR3 loop spans 13 amino acids. Germline values: CDR1 MGHRA, CDR2 YSYEKL. This chain's CDR3 is CASSQSGVAPLHF. Written as DNA, the CDR3 is TGCGCCAGCAGCCAGTCGGGGGTAGCACCCCTCCACTTT.

This clonotype turned up a few times. This chain connects TRBV6-5 to TRBJ1-2; D remains ambiguous. The CDR3 spans 13 residues. Trimming took 0 bases from V and 7 from J, leaving 9 bases between them. Germline-derived CDR1 and CDR2 are MNHEY and SVGAGI. CDR3 region: CASSYSIASGYTF. The CDR3 coding sequence is TGTGCCAGCAGTTACTCGATCGCCTCTGGCTACACCTTC.

Concerning this clonotype itself: The junction shows a germline mismatch at one end, possibly a read error. The chain is built from TRBV6-5 and TRBJ2-3; no reliable D call. This CDR3 spans 13 amino acids. Per the germline V gene, CDR1 is MNHEY and CDR2 is SVGAGI. The CDR3 nucleotides are TGTGGCAGCAGTCCGAAGGTCGCAGATACGCTGTATTTT. This sequence encodes CGSSPKVADTLYF.

This clonotype was recorded many times. The chain links TRBV12-3 or TRBV12-4 to TRBJ2-5; 7 bases map to TRBD2. CDR3 length: 13 residues. Losses at the gene ends were 6 bases for V and 5 bases for J; bases not matched to a gene: 6. In nucleotides, the CDR3 is TGTGCCAGCAGGCCTGCCGGGGGGGAGACCCAGTACTTC. As protein: CASRPAGGETQYF.

This clonotype was counted between two and nine times. V and J are TRBV20-1 and TRBJ2-5; 12 bases map to TRBD2. J lost 7 bases, V lost 1 base, and 7 bases had no gene match. CDR1 is DFQATT, CDR2 SNEGSKA, per germline (reference sequence). The CDR3 is 15 amino acids. CDR3 sequence (DNA): TGCAGTGCTAGAGGATCGGGACTAGCGGGCGGGACCCAGTACTTC. Encoded protein: CSARGSGLAGGTQYF.

This CDR3 reads CAWSTLFTGELFF. CDR3 in DNA: TGTGCCTGGAGTACCCTGTTCACCGGGGAGCTGTTTTTT. The chain is built from TRBV30 and TRBJ2-2, with D uncertain. Germline V lookup: CDR1 GTSNPN, CDR2 SVGIG (reference sequence). V was cut by 2 bases and J by 4 bases, with 8 bases left in between. This CDR3 spans 13 amino acids.

The V call is TRBV4-1, the J call TRBJ1-5; a possible D gene is TRBD1 (6 bases). Per germline, CDR1 MGHRA and CDR2 YSYEKL. V gave up 1 base and J gave up 7 bases, with 8 bases separating them. The CDR3 has 13 amino acids. CDR3 DNA: TGCGCCAGCAGCCAAGTTGGGGGCCAGCCCCAGCATTTT. It yields the protein CASSQVGGQPQHF.